Here is one T cell receptor (beta chain) with its context. This sample is drawn from a study of blood T cell repertoires in COVID-19. Germline CDR1 is MDHEN and CDR2 is SYDVKM. V gave up 6 bases and J gave up 2 bases; unmatched junction bases: 9. The CDR3 length is 15 residues. In the original processing: Estimation of nucleated cell counts was performed using reference gene primer amplification. Libraries were prepared by immunoSEQ multiplex PCR; TCRdb keeps only in-frame clonotypes and omits some of them. Clone size and the V and J calls come from that table; the DNA yielded D and trimming. The table lists under 450,000 clones, around 89% of them singletons.

The sequence came from a woman aged 35 to 49 with COVID-19, enrolled during active disease. The rearrangement uses TRBV28 and TRBJ2-5; 7 bases fit TRBD1. Material for sequencing was peripheral blood. In DNA, the CDR3 is TGTGCCAGCAGCCCAGGCCCCAGGGGGCAAGAGACCCAGTACTTC. Translation: CASSPGPRGQETQYF.